The 22 T cell receptor beta chains below come from one sample, sequenced in a study of T cells in Graves' hyperthyroidism and ophthalmopathy. From RNA transcripts, TCR beta CDR3 regions were amplified. Researchers ran a first-round RT-PCR on the TCR CDR3 using the HTBI primer set. TCRdb recomputed calls from the multiplex PCR reads with MiXCR, one row per CDR3 protein. The sample contains approximately 320,000 distinct CDR3 sequences, approximately 16% of which appear only once. The sequenced sample consisted of blood. The origin of the receptors is a man younger than 40 with Graves' hyperthyroidism.

The chain employs TRBV6-1 and TRBJ2-2; D may be TRBD2 (6 bases). Trimming removed 10 bases at V and 4 bases at J, with 19 bases between. This CDR3 is 15 amino acids long. The germline V gene encodes CDR1 MNHNS and CDR2 SASEGT. The CDR3 spells CATSLGSGITGELFF. The DNA for the CDR3 is TGTGCCACCTCCCTAGGTAGCGGAATCACCGGGGAGCTGTTTTTT.

This clonotype was counted ten times or more. The V and J genes are TRBV28 and TRBJ2-2; TRBD2 matches at 9 bases. The CDR3 runs to 16 residues. Germline CDR1 MDHEN, CDR2 SYDVKM. The trim removed 4 bases at V and 6 bases at J, leaving 9 bases unmatched. Here the CDR3 DNA reads TGTGCCAGCAGTTCCCCTAGCGGGAAGGGCGCCGGGGAGCTGTTTTTT. Residues: CASSSPSGKGAGELFF.

The sample holds a few counts of this clonotype. V usage is TRBV10-3 and J usage is TRBJ1-1; a weak D match, TRBD1 (5 bases). Germline V gene data show CDR1 as ENHRY and CDR2 as SYGVKD. V gave up 7 bases and J gave up 4 bases, with 16 bases separating them. The CDR3 totals 14 residues. The CDR3 sequence: CAITPFGGGTEAFF. CDR3 DNA: TGTGCCATCACCCCCTTCGGGGGGGGCACTGAAGCTTTCTTT.

This clonotype occurred many times. The rearrangement links TRBV11-2 to TRBJ2-7; no clear D. The length of the CDR3 is 14 residues. Trimming pared 3 bases from V and 4 bases from J, leaving 13 bases between. The germline gives CDR1 SGHAT, CDR2 FQNNGV. In nucleotides, the CDR3 is TGTGCCAGCAGCTTGCAAGGAAGCGAGTACGAGCAGTACTTC. Encoded protein: CASSLQGSEYEQYF. Based on the CDR3 plus reference TRBV11-2 and TRBJ2-7, the full variable domain is EAGVAQSPRYKIIEKRQSVAFWCNPISGHATLYWYQQILGQGPKLLIQFQNNGVVDDSQLPKDRFSAERLKGVDSTLKIQPAKLEDSAVYLCASSLQGSEYEQYFGPGTRLTVT.

This clonotype was detected many times. The genes are TRBV6-4 and TRBJ2-1; 10 bases are a match to TRBD2. CDR3 length: 15 residues. The germline CDR1 and CDR2 sequences are MRHNA and SNTAGT. With 0 bases clipped from V and 6 bases from J, the junction kept 2 bases outside the gene matches. CDR3 loop: CASSDSVAGGNEQFF. The CDR3 DNA is TGTGCCAGCAGTGACTCCGTAGCGGGAGGCAATGAGCAGTTCTTC.

This clonotype has just a few counts. The chain links TRBV25-1 to TRBJ1-2; D may be TRBD1 (6 bases). Germline values: CDR1 MGHDK, CDR2 SYGVNS. Trimming removed 6 bases from V and 4 bases from J, with 12 bases in between. The CDR3 contains 13 residues. The CDR3 loop is CASSPRGSYGYTF. The CDR3 nucleotides are TGTGCCAGCAGCCCCAGGGGAAGCTATGGCTACACCTTC.

This clonotype was detected many times. The chain joins TRBV11-2 to TRBJ2-7; weak D call: TRBD1 (5 bases). V lost 5 bases and J 9 bases, leaving 17 bases between the germline ends. This CDR3 spans 13 amino acids. CDR1 is SGHAT and CDR2 is FQNNGV in the germline V gene. In DNA form, the CDR3 reads TGTGCCAGCAGCGCCAGGGCTGTGGGGTGGCAGTACTTC. It specifies CASSARAVGWQYF.

Many counts were recorded for this clonotype. This CDR3 reads CASSFPDTQYF. The CDR3 DNA reads as TGTGCCAGCAGTTTCCCAGATACGCAGTATTTT. The V call is TRBV12-3 or TRBV12-4, the J call TRBJ2-3; D is unresolved. CDR3 length equals 11 residues. V gave up 3 bases and J gave up 4 bases, with 2 bases separating them.

The table lists this clonotype with many counts. The V call is TRBV2, the J call TRBJ2-3; unclear D gene. The CDR3 extends over 13 amino acids. Trimming stripped 3 bases from V and 0 bases from J, with 4 bases between. The germline gives CDR1 SNHLY, CDR2 FYNNEI. The CDR3 DNA reads TGTGCCAGCAGTGAGTACAGCACAGATACGCAGTATTTT. As protein: CASSEYSTDTQYF.

In its sample, this clonotype was seen many times. J is TRBJ1-1 and V is TRBV6-1; no definite D call. CDR1 and CDR2 from the germline V gene are MNHNS and SASEGT. The CDR3 consists of 15 residues. V was shortened by 2 bases and J by 3 bases, with 13 bases between the two germline ends. The chain's CDR3 is CASSELPRVDTEAFF. The CDR3 bases are TGTGCCAGCAGTGAATTACCCCGGGTCGACACTGAAGCTTTCTTT.

In this sample, this clonotype turned up many times. The rearrangement uses TRBV24-1 and TRBJ1-5; TRBD1 is a possible D gene (5 bases). This CDR3 region has 14 residues. Germline lookup yields CDR1 KGHDR and CDR2 SFDVKD. V shed 5 bases and J shed 2 bases, with 9 bases lying between them. CDR3 loop: CATSATGGNQPQHF. The CDR3 DNA is TGTGCCACCAGTGCCACGGGGGGCAATCAGCCCCAGCATTTT.

This clonotype was counted many times. The chain joins TRBV12-3 or TRBV12-4 to TRBJ2-7; no clear D gene. CDR3 length: 13 residues. V lost 6 bases, J lost 6 bases, and 15 bases lay in between. The chain's CDR3 is CASSPVLGSEQYF. Here the CDR3 DNA reads TGTGCCAGCAGCCCCGTTTTGGGGTCCGAGCAGTACTTC.

Of note for this clonotype: Just one base apart from a much larger clone, this may be a read error. The chain employs TRBV7-9 and TRBJ2-4; 8 bases are a match to TRBD1. The germline gives CDR1 SEHNR, CDR2 FQNEAQ (reference sequence). The CDR3 is made up of 17 amino acids. Here the CDR3 DNA reads TGTGCCGGCAGCTTAGGGAGCAGGGGGCTCAGCAAAAACATTCAGTACTTC. The encoded protein is CAGSLGSRGLSKNIQYF.

V gene TRBV20-1 combines with J gene TRBJ2-3; the D call may be TRBD1 or TRBD2 (5 bases each). CDR3 length equals 14 residues. Trimming left V 2 bases short and J 0 bases short, with 9 bases between. Germline loops: CDR1 DFQATT, CDR2 SNEGSKA (reference sequence). CDR3 DNA sequence: TGCAGTGCTAGACGGGACCCAAGCACAGATACGCAGTATTTT. Translated: CSARRDPSTDTQYF.

At least ten counts were recorded for this clonotype. The V gene is TRBV7-2, the J gene TRBJ2-3; TRBD2 agrees at 10 bases. J was trimmed by 2 bases and V by 5 bases; bases with no gene match: 7. This CDR3 is built from 16 residues. Germline V gives CDR1 SGHTA, CDR2 FQGNSA. The CDR3 spells CASSPRLAGLTDTQYF. DNA for the CDR3: TGTGCCAGCAGCCCCCGACTAGCGGGCCTCACAGATACGCAGTATTTT. Looking up the rest from reference TRBV7-2 and TRBJ2-3 gives the full variable domain: GAGVSQSPSNKVTEKGKDVELRCDPISGHTALYWYRQSLGQGLEFLIYFQGNSAPDKSGLPSDRFSAERTGGSVSTLTIQRTQQEDSAVYLCASSPRLAGLTDTQYFGPGTRLTVL.

This clonotype was seen at least ten times. V is TRBV3-1 and J is TRBJ2-5; maybe TRBD2 (6 bases). Between the trimmed V and J ends, which lost 6 bases and 5 bases, there was a span of 16 bases. The length of the CDR3 is 14 residues. The germline V gene encodes CDR1 LGHDT and CDR2 YNNKEL (reference sequence). In nucleotides, the CDR3 is TGTGCCAGCAGTCCAGTCCGGGGGATGGAGACCCAGTACTTC. Encoded protein: CASSPVRGMETQYF.

The chain carries TRBV20-1 and TRBJ2-1, with 13 bases identical to TRBD2. The CDR3 consists of 12 residues. V shed 8 bases and J 7 bases; nucleotides not matched to a gene: 2. Germline V lookup: CDR1 DFQATT, CDR2 SNEGSKA (reference sequence). The CDR3 sequence: CSTGLAGNEQFF. The DNA for the CDR3 is TGCAGTACGGGACTAGCGGGGAATGAGCAGTTCTTC.

Many counts were recorded for this clonotype. The V and J genes are TRBV28 and TRBJ2-3; TRBD2 agrees at 9 bases. This CDR3 is 16 amino acids long. Germline V gives CDR1 MDHEN, CDR2 SYDVKM. Trimming cost V 3 bases and J 6 bases; bases outside gene matches: 10. CDR3 DNA: TGTGCCAGCAGTTTGGGACTAGCTAGGAGGGTCGATACGCAGTATTTT. This gives the protein CASSLGLARRVDTQYF.

This clonotype was seen only once. The chain joins TRBV18 to TRBJ2-5, with 9 bases identical to TRBD1. V trimming: 1 base; J trimming: 5 bases; junction bases outside the gene matches: 2. In germline, CDR1 is KGHSH, CDR2 LQKENI. The CDR3 has 14 amino acids. The CDR3 region has the DNA TGTGCCAGCTCACCACGGGACAGGGCTGAGACCCAGTACTTC. As protein: CASSPRDRAETQYF.

This clonotype has just a few counts. The genes are TRBV28 and TRBJ2-7; 14 bases fit TRBD2. The CDR3 covers 15 residues. V was clipped by 6 bases and J by 3 bases; unmatched bases: 4. CDR1 is MDHEN and CDR2 is SYDVKM in the germline V gene. The CDR3 coding sequence is TGTGCCAGCAGGGGCGGACTAGCGGGGGGCTACGAGCAGTACTTC. Its protein is CASRGGLAGGYEQYF.

This clonotype turned up a few times. The chain recombines TRBV28 with TRBJ1-5; 7 bases agree with TRBD1. From germline, CDR1 is MDHEN and CDR2 SYDVKM. With 6 bases clipped from V and 0 bases from J, the junction kept 5 bases outside the gene matches. CDR3 length equals 15 residues. DNA of the CDR3: TGTGCCAGCAGGCCGACAGGGCTTAGCAATCAGCCCCAGCATTTT. This encodes CASRPTGLSNQPQHF.

This clonotype has only a few counts. The rearrangement uses TRBV27 and TRBJ2-7; the match to TRBD1 covers 7 bases. The length of the CDR3 is 14 residues. The V gene's germline CDR1 is MNHEY and CDR2 SMNVEV (reference sequence). Trimming at V came to 2 bases and at J to 5 bases, leaving 6 bases not matched to a gene. This chain's CDR3 is CASSLGRGRDEQYF. As DNA, the CDR3 is TGTGCCAGCAGTTTAGGAAGGGGGCGGGACGAGCAGTACTTC.